The sequence of this T cell receptor beta chain was determined in a study of blood T cell repertoires in COVID-19. Trimming removed 6 bases at V and 6 bases at J, with 11 bases between. The CDR3 loop spans 13 amino acids. Per the germline V gene, CDR1 is MNHEY and CDR2 is SVGAGI. Sequencing used immunoSEQ multiplex PCR; TCRdb keeps in-frame clones, though not all of them. Found here are around 270,000 clones, 70% to 90% of them singletons; the top ten hold over 2%. The sample was peripheral blood. The receptor comes from a woman aged 45-65 years with acute or convalescent COVID-19. V is TRBV6-5 and J is TRBJ1-4; D might be TRBD1 (5 bases). The CDR3 nucleotides are TGTGCCAGCAGGACAGAGCCGGATGAAAAACTGTTTTTT. It encodes CASRTEPDEKLFF.